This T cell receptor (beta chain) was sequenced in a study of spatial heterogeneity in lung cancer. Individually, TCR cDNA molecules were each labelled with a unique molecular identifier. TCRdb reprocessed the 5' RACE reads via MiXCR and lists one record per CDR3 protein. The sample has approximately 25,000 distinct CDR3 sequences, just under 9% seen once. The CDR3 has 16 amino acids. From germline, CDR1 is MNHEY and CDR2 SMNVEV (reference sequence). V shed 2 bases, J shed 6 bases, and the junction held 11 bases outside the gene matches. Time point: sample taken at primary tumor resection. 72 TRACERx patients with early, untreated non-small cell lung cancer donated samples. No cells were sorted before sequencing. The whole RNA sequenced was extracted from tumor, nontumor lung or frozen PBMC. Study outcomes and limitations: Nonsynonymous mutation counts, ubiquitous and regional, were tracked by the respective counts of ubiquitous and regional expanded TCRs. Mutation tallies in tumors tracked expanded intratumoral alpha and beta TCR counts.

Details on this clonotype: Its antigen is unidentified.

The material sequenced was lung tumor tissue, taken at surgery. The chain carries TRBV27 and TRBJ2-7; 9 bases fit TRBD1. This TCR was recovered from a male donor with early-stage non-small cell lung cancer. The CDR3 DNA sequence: TGTGCCAGCAGTTTAGTCACCGGGACAGGGCACGGCGAGCAGTACTTC. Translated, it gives CASSLVTGTGHGEQYF.